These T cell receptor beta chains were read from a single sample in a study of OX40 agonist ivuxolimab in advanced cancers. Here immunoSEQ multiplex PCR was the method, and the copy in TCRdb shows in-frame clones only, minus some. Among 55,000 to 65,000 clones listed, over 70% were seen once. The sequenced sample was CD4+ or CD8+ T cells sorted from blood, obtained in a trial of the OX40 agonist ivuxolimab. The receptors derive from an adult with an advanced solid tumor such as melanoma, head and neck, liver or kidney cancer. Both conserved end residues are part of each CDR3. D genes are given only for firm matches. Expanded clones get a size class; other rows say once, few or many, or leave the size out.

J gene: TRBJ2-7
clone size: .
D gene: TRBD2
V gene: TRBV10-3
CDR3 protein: CAISGTSGRRSHEQYF
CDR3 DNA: TGTGCCATCAGTGGGACTAGCGGGAGGCGCAGCCACGAGCAGTACTTC

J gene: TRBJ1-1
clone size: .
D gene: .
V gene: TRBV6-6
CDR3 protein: CASIKGGYTEAFF
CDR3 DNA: TGTGCCAGCATCAAGGGGGGATACACTGAAGCTTTCTTT

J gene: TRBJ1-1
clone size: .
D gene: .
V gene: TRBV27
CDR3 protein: CASSEHVGATEAFF
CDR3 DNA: TGTGCCAGCAGTGAGCACGTCGGTGCGACTGAAGCTTTCTTT

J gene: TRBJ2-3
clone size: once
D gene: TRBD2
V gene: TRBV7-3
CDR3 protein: CASSPGTSLDTQYF
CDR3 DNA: TGTGCCAGCAGCCCCGGGACTAGTTTAGATACGCAGTATTTT

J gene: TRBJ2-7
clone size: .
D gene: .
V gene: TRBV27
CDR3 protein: CANTYEQYF
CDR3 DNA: TGTGCCAACACCTACGAGCAGTACTTC

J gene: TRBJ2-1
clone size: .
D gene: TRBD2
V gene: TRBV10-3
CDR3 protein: CAISDKTSGSLNEQFF
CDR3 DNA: TGTGCCATCAGTGATAAGACTAGCGGGTCGTTGAATGAGCAGTTCTTC

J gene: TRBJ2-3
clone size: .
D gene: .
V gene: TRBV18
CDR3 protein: CASSLFTTDTQYF
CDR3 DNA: TGTGCCAGCTCACTCTTTACCACAGATACGCAGTATTTT

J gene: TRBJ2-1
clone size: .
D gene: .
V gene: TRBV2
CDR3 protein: CASMGRYYVSYNEQFF
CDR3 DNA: TGTGCCAGCATGGGCAGGTACTACGTCTCCTACAATGAGCAGTTCTTC

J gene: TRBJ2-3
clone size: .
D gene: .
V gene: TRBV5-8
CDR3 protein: CASRRPWDTDTQYF
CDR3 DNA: TGTGCCAGCAGGCGTCCGTGGGATACAGATACGCAGTATTTT

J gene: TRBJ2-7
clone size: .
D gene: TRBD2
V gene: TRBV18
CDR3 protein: CASSPQSGSLLYEQYF
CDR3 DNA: TGTGCCAGCTCACCACAAAGCGGGAGCTTGTTGTACGAGCAGTACTTC

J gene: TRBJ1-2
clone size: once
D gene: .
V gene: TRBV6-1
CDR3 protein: CASRNPTTLYGYTF
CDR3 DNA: TGTGCCAGCAGAAACCCCACCACCCTCTATGGCTACACCTTC

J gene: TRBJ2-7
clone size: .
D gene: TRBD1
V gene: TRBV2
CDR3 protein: CASADRVSYEQYF
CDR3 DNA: TGTGCCAGTGCGGACAGGGTTTCCTACGAGCAGTACTTC

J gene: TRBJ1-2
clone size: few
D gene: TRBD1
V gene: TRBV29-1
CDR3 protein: CSVITGALGYTF
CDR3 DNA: TGCAGCGTGATAACAGGGGCGCTTGGCTACACCTTC

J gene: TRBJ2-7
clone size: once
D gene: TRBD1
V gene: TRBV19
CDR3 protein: CASSLGQGPYEQYF
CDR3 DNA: TGTGCCAGTAGTTTAGGACAGGGCCCCTACGAGCAGTACTTC

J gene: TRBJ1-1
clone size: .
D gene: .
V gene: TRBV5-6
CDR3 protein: CASNRGNGNTEAFF
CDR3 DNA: TGTGCCAGCAACCGGGGGAACGGGAACACTGAAGCTTTCTTT

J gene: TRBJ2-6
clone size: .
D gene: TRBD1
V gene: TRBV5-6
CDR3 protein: CASSFDRGFPGANVLTF
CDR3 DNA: TGTGCCAGCAGCTTCGACAGGGGTTTCCCTGGGGCCAACGTCCTGACTTTC

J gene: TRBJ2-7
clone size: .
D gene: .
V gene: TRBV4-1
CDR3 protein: CASSQGYGDSYEQYF
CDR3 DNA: TGCGCCAGCAGCCAAGGGTACGGGGACTCCTACGAGCAGTACTTC

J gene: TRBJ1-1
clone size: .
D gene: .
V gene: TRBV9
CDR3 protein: CASSPPGRLGNTEAFF
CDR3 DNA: TGTGCCAGCAGCCCTCCGGGACGCTTGGGGAACACTGAAGCTTTCTTT

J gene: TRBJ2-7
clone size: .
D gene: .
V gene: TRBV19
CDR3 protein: CASSSGNSYEQYF
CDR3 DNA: TGTGCCAGTAGCTCAGGAAACTCCTACGAGCAGTACTTC

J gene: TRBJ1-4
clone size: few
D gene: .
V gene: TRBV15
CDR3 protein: CATSRAKNEKLFF
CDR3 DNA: TGTGCCACCAGCAGAGCAAAGAATGAAAAACTGTTTTTT

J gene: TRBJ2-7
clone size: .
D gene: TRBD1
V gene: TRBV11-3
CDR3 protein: CASSSGTGAYEQYF
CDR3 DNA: TGTGCCAGCAGCTCCGGGACAGGAGCCTACGAGCAGTACTTC

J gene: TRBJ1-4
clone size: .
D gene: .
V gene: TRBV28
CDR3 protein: CATQGKLGKLFF
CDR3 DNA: TGTGCCACCCAGGGGAAGTTGGGAAAACTGTTTTTT

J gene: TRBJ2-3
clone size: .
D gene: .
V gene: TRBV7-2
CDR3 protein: CASSEADTQYF
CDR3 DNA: TGTGCCAGCTCCGAAGCAGATACGCAGTATTTT

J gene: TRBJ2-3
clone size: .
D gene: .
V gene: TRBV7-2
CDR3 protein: CASSLGSVTDTQYF
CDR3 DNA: TGTGCCAGCAGCTTAGGTTCAGTCACAGATACGCAGTATTTT

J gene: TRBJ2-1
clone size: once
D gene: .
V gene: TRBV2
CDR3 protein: CASVGNEQFF
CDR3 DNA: TGTGCCAGCGTGGGAAATGAGCAGTTCTTC

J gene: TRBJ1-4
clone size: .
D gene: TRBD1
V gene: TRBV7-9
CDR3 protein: CASSPQGNSEKLFF
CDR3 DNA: TGTGCCAGCAGCCCACAGGGGAATAGTGAAAAACTGTTTTTT

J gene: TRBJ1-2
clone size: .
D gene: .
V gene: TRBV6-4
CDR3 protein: CASSDGRGGVGYTF
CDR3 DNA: TGTGCCAGCAGTGACGGGAGAGGGGGTGTTGGCTACACCTTC

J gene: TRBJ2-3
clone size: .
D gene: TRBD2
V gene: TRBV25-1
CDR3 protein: CASSEGYKRREVPDTQYF
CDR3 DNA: TGTGCCAGCAGTGAAGGCTATAAGAGGCGGGAGGTCCCAGATACGCAGTATTTT

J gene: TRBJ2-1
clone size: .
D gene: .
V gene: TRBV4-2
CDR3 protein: CASSYLGLAEGNEQFF
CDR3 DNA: TGTGCCAGCAGTTACCTGGGGCTAGCAGAGGGCAATGAGCAGTTCTTC

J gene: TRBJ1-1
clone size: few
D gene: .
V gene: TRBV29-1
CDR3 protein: CSVQENTEAFF
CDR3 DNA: TGCAGCGTTCAGGAGAACACTGAAGCTTTCTTT

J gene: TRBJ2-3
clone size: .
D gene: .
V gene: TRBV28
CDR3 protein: CASRADRTDTQYF
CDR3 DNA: TGTGCCAGCAGGGCGGATCGCACAGATACGCAGTATTTT

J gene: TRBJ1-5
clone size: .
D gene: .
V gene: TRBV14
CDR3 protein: CASSHPRDIVSNQPQHF
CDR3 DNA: TGTGCCAGCAGCCACCCCCGGGACATAGTCAGCAATCAGCCCCAGCATTTT

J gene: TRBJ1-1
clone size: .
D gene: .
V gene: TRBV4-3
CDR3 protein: CASSPQVGGTEAFF
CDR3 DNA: TGCGCCAGCAGCCCCCAAGTGGGGGGAACTGAAGCTTTCTTT

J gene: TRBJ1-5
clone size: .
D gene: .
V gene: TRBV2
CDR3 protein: CASSEARSGQPQHF
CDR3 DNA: TGTGCCAGCAGTGAAGCCCGGTCGGGTCAGCCCCAGCATTTT